The clone carrying this T cell receptor (beta chain) was seen once. Its antigen is still unknown. The CDR3 has 13 residues. Germline V gene lookup returns CDR1 SGHTA and CDR2 FQGNSA. V was pared by 3 bases and J by 11 bases, with 17 bases between. The sample originates from a study of PD-1 blockade in classical Hodgkin lymphoma. General observations from the study: Exclusion was applied to patients who started nivolumab under 1 year after ASCT. It was among complete responders that baseline diversity resembled that of newly diagnosed patients. The study found that TCR diversity rose significantly by C4D1 in CD4+ but not CD8+ cells.

Clones were read by immunoSEQ multiplex PCR, and TCRdb kept only the in-frame ones, dropping some. The sample includes nearly 60,000 clones, under 95% of them seen just once. Following autologous stem cell transplantation, relapse occurred in every patient, and exposure to brentuximab vedotin varied. This chain connects TRBV7-2 to TRBJ2-7, with TRBD2 as a possible D gene (6 bases). The receptor's source is a human donor with classical Hodgkin lymphoma. Material: peripheral blood mononuclear cells (PBMCs), obtained before the second cycle of nivolumab. The CDR3 sequence: CASSLLREEKEYF. The CDR3 DNA is TGTGCCAGCAGCTTGTTGCGGGAAGAAAAGGAGTACTTC. Looking up the rest from reference TRBV7-2 and TRBJ2-7 gives the full variable domain: GAGVSQSPSNKVTEKGKDVELRCDPISGHTALYWYRQSLGQGLEFLIYFQGNSAPDKSGLPSDRFSAERTGGSVSTLTIQRTQQEDSAVYLCASSLLREEKEYFGPGTRLTVT.